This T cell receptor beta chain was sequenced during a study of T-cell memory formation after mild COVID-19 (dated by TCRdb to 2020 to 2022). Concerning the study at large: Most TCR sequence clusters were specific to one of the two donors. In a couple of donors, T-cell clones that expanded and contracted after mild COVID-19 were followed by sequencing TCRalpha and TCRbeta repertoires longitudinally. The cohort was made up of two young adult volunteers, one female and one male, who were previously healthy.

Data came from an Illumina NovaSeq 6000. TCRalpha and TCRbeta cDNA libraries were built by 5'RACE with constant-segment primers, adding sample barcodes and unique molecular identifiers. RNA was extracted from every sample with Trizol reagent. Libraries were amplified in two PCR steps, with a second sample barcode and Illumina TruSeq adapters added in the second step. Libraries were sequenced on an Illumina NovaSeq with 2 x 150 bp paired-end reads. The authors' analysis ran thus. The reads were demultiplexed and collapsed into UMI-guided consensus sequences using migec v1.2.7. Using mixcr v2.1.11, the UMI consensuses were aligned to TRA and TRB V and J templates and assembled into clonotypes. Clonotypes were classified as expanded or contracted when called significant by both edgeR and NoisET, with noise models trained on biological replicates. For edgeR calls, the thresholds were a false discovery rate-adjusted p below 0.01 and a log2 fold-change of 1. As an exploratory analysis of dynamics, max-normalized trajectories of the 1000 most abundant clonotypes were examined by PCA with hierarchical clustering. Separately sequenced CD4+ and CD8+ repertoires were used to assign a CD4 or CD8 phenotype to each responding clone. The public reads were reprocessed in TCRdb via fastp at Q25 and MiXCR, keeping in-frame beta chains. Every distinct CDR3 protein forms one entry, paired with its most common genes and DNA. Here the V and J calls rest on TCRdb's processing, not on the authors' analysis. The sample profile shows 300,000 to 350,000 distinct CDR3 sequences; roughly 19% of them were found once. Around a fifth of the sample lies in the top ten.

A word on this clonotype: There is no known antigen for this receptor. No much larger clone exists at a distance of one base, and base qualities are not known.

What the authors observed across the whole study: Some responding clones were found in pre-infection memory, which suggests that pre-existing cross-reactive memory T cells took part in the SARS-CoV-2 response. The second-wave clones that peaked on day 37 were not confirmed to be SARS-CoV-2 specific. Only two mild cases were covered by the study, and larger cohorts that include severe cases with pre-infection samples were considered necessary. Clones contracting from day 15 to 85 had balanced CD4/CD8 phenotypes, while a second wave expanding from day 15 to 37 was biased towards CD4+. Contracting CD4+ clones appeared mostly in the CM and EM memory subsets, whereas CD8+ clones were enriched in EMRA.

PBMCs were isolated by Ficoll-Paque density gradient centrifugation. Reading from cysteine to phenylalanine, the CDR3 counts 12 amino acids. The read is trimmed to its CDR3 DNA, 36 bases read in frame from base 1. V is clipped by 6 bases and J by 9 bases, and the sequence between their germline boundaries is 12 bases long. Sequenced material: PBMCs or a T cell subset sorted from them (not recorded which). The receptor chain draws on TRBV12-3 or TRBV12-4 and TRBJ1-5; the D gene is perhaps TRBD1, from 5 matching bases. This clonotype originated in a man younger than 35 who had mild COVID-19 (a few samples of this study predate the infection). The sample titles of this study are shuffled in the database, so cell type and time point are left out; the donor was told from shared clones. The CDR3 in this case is CASRMEGRPQHF. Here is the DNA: TGTGCCAGCAGGATGGAGGGGCGGCCCCAGCATTTT.